This T cell receptor beta chain was sequenced during a study of T cell responses to AZD1222 COVID-19 vaccine. Findings and limits, study-wide: Baseline seropositivity occurred in only six AZD1222 recipients.

Germline-derived CDR1 and CDR2 are SNHLY and FYNNEI. The CDR3 extends over 15 amino acids. Trimming shortened V by 7 bases and J by 0 bases, and 12 bases separated the two germline ends. This clone has a single count. Its antigen is unidentified. TCRdb keeps only in-frame clones here, not all; method: immunoSEQ multiplex PCR. The repertoire holds over 150,000 clones, with 85% to 90% as singletons. The sequence was collected from an adult who received the AZD1222 COVID-19 vaccine. Source: peripheral blood, taken 28 days after the second AZD1222 dose. This chain links TRBV2 with TRBJ1-4; D is unresolved. CDR3 in DNA: TGTGCCAGCATTGGACGGCCGACAACTAATGAAAAACTGTTTTTT. Translating gives CASIGRPTTNEKLFF.